This is a list of T cell receptor beta chains from one sample in a study of CD8+ T cells in alopecia areata. Profiled with immunoSEQ multiplex PCR; TCRdb holds only in-frame clones, not every one. The sample comprises some 170,000 clones, approximately 65% of which are singletons, and about an eighth rests with the top ten. This specimen consisted of CD8+ T cells sorted from blood, obtained at week 0. Every receptor here comes from a human donor with alopecia areata. CDR3s leave out the opening cysteine and the closing phenylalanine or tryptophan. Fields, in order: V gene, D gene, J gene, CDR3 protein. A D gene is named only where the DNA matches it firmly.

v_gene: TRBV5-1; d_gene: NA; j_gene: TRBJ2-3; CDR3aa: ASRNSTDTQY
v_gene: TRBV27; d_gene: NA; j_gene: TRBJ2-7; CDR3aa: ASSLGAGDEQY
v_gene: TRBV7-9; d_gene: NA; j_gene: TRBJ2-3; CDR3aa: ASSLGRRTDTQY
v_gene: TRBV29-1; d_gene: NA; j_gene: TRBJ2-7; CDR3aa: SARSGDGEQY
v_gene: TRBV29-1; d_gene: TRBD1; j_gene: TRBJ2-7; CDR3aa: SAKARRQGAYEQY
v_gene: TRBV4-1; d_gene: NA; j_gene: TRBJ1-3; CDR3aa: ASSQDLSAGRY
v_gene: TRBV5-6; d_gene: TRBD1; j_gene: TRBJ2-5; CDR3aa: ASSYGTGKETQY
v_gene: TRBV5-1; d_gene: TRBD1; j_gene: TRBJ2-2; CDR3aa: ASTQTGAGELF
v_gene: TRBV6-1; d_gene: TRBD2; j_gene: TRBJ2-1; CDR3aa: ASSGTSGGTYNEQF
v_gene: TRBV5-6; d_gene: TRBD1; j_gene: TRBJ1-1; CDR3aa: ASSAGQGLDGNTEAF
v_gene: TRBV7-9; d_gene: TRBD1; j_gene: TRBJ1-5; CDR3aa: ASSPGGGNQPQH
v_gene: TRBV18; d_gene: TRBD1; j_gene: TRBJ2-7; CDR3aa: ASSPGDRTSPYEQY
v_gene: TRBV13; d_gene: TRBD1; j_gene: TRBJ2-7; CDR3aa: ASSLGLRDRGNEQY
v_gene: TRBV7-9; d_gene: NA; j_gene: TRBJ2-1; CDR3aa: ASSLAGTYNEQF
v_gene: TRBV18; d_gene: NA; j_gene: TRBJ2-1; CDR3aa: ASSPPSGPSYNEQF
v_gene: TRBV15; d_gene: NA; j_gene: TRBJ1-5; CDR3aa: ATSSMSGQPQH
v_gene: TRBV19; d_gene: NA; j_gene: TRBJ1-1; CDR3aa: ASSVSRTENTEAF
v_gene: TRBV15; d_gene: TRBD1; j_gene: TRBJ2-5; CDR3aa: ATSTSGTGLETQY
v_gene: TRBV4-1; d_gene: NA; j_gene: TRBJ2-1; CDR3aa: ASSQEARLNEQF
v_gene: TRBV6-5; d_gene: TRBD1; j_gene: TRBJ2-6; CDR3aa: ASSSTGAGANVLT
v_gene: TRBV5-1; d_gene: TRBD2; j_gene: TRBJ2-3; CDR3aa: ASSQGLAWVTDTQY
v_gene: TRBV5-4; d_gene: TRBD1; j_gene: TRBJ1-6; CDR3aa: ASSLGQGGAPLH
v_gene: TRBV27; d_gene: TRBD1; j_gene: TRBJ1-1; CDR3aa: ASRRPGQGNEAF
v_gene: TRBV5-6; d_gene: NA; j_gene: TRBJ2-1; CDR3aa: ASSSGEPGQF
v_gene: TRBV19; d_gene: NA; j_gene: TRBJ1-6; CDR3aa: ASSIGQTAPLH
v_gene: TRBV29-1; d_gene: NA; j_gene: TRBJ2-7; CDR3aa: SVVRDAPYEQY
v_gene: TRBV7-9; d_gene: NA; j_gene: TRBJ2-1; CDR3aa: ASSSTGTPSSYNEQF
v_gene: TRBV25-1; d_gene: TRBD1; j_gene: TRBJ1-1; CDR3aa: ASSDRETGTLNTEAF
v_gene: TRBV7-8; d_gene: TRBD2; j_gene: TRBJ2-2; CDR3aa: ASSLGTSGGAVRTGELF
v_gene: TRBV19; d_gene: NA; j_gene: TRBJ2-1; CDR3aa: ASSIVGGYNEQF
v_gene: TRBV14; d_gene: NA; j_gene: TRBJ2-7; CDR3aa: ASSRGRFYEQY
v_gene: TRBV7-6; d_gene: NA; j_gene: TRBJ1-2; CDR3aa: ASSGGAGYNYGYT
v_gene: TRBV30; d_gene: NA; j_gene: TRBJ2-7; CDR3aa: ALEAPGGRYEQY
v_gene: TRBV11-2; d_gene: NA; j_gene: TRBJ2-6; CDR3aa: ASSHRWISGANVLT
v_gene: TRBV29-1; d_gene: NA; j_gene: TRBJ1-1; CDR3aa: SVALGNPNTEAF
v_gene: TRBV4-1; d_gene: NA; j_gene: TRBJ1-4; CDR3aa: ASSQDGEKLF
v_gene: TRBV13; d_gene: NA; j_gene: TRBJ2-7; CDR3aa: ASSAGIYEQY
v_gene: TRBV9; d_gene: NA; j_gene: TRBJ2-5; CDR3aa: ASSSRIDETQY
v_gene: TRBV9; d_gene: NA; j_gene: TRBJ2-7; CDR3aa: ASSASGSPFYEQY
v_gene: TRBV27; d_gene: TRBD1; j_gene: TRBJ1-4; CDR3aa: ASSLTGRKTNEKLF
v_gene: TRBV5-1; d_gene: NA; j_gene: TRBJ2-2; CDR3aa: ASSLWMTRNTGELF
v_gene: TRBV5-1; d_gene: NA; j_gene: TRBJ1-2; CDR3aa: ASSPEQYGYT
v_gene: TRBV29-1; d_gene: NA; j_gene: TRBJ2-7; CDR3aa: SVLPSISYEQY
v_gene: TRBV27; d_gene: NA; j_gene: TRBJ2-5; CDR3aa: ASSFRETQY
v_gene: TRBV19; d_gene: NA; j_gene: TRBJ2-3; CDR3aa: ASSMGVTWQY
v_gene: TRBV7-6; d_gene: NA; j_gene: TRBJ1-5; CDR3aa: ASSQTADNQPQH
v_gene: TRBV7-9; d_gene: TRBD2; j_gene: TRBJ2-7; CDR3aa: ASSSGLAGYEQY
v_gene: TRBV5-1; d_gene: TRBD1; j_gene: TRBJ2-7; CDR3aa: ASRPRRGQGLDEQY
v_gene: TRBV21-1; d_gene: NA; j_gene: TRBJ2-7; CDR3aa: ASSKGPYEQY
v_gene: TRBV5-1; d_gene: TRBD1; j_gene: TRBJ1-1; CDR3aa: ASSGTGGASTEAF
v_gene: TRBV15; d_gene: NA; j_gene: TRBJ1-2; CDR3aa: ATSRDPDWGGYT
v_gene: TRBV29-1; d_gene: TRBD1; j_gene: TRBJ1-5; CDR3aa: SVEVGQGGQPQH
v_gene: TRBV5-1; d_gene: NA; j_gene: TRBJ2-1; CDR3aa: ASSLLPGDNEQF